This is a list of T cell receptor beta chains from one sample in a study of identical twins. MiXCR, applied by TCRdb to the 5' RACE reads, yields one record per CDR3 protein. The sample lists about 260,000 distinct CDR3 sequences, about 7.3% occurring once. The sample also formed part of further work on yellow fever vaccine responses in identical twins.

Sequenced input: memory (CD45RO+) T cells sorted from blood. These receptors came from a young woman in good health. Each CDR3 is given with its conserved first and last residue. Fields, in order: V gene, clone size, J gene, D gene, CDR3 length, CDR3 protein, CDR3 DNA. The D gene is left open where the match is weak. For some rows the clone size is stated as once, few or many, or as a class when expanded; others skip it.

>TRBV3-1|few|TRBJ1-4|NA|16
CASSSRAAGLNEKLFF
TGTGCCAGCAGCTCACGAGCGGCAGGACTCAATGAAAAACTGTTTTTT
>TRBV7-2|many|TRBJ2-5|NA|15
CAEQDVRLVGETQYF
TGTGCTGAACAGGACGTGAGACTAGTTGGTGAGACCCAGTACTTC
>TRBV3-1|NA|TRBJ1-2|TRBD1|14
CASSRTGGNYGYTF
TGTGCCAGCAGCCGGACAGGGGGGAACTATGGCTACACCTTC
>TRBV7-2|NA|TRBJ1-5|NA|14
CASSSGLSNQPQHF
TGTGCCAGCAGCTCAGGGCTAAGCAATCAGCCCCAGCATTTT
>TRBV12-3/TRBV12-4|few|TRBJ1-2|NA|13
CASSLKANYGYTF
TGTGCCAGCAGTTTAAAGGCTAACTATGGCTACACCTTC
>TRBV6-1|NA|TRBJ2-4|TRBD2|17
CASSPSGTRLAKNIQYF
TGTGCCAGCAGCCCCTCCGGGACTAGGCTAGCCAAAAACATTCAGTACTTC
>TRBV9|NA|TRBJ1-1|NA|13
CASSVLQYTEAFF
TGTGCCAGCAGCGTATTGCAGTACACTGAAGCTTTCTTT
>TRBV6-5|NA|TRBJ2-3|NA|16
CASSYSPQQLTDTQYF
TGTGCCAGCAGTTACTCACCACAGCAACTCACAGATACGCAGTATTTT
>TRBV7-9|few|TRBJ2-5|TRBD2|16
CASSLAVGGSSETQYF
TGTGCCAGCAGCTTAGCGGTGGGGGGGTCATCGGAGACCCAGTACTTC
>TRBV5-1|many|TRBJ1-1|NA|13
CASSLEGGGEAFF
TGTGCCAGCAGCTTAGAAGGCGGGGGAGAAGCTTTCTTT
>TRBV3-1|many|TRBJ1-1|TRBD1|15
CASSPGQIMNTEAFF
TGTGCCAGCAGCCCGGGACAGATCATGAACACTGAAGCTTTCTTT
>TRBV10-3|few|TRBJ1-1|TRBD1|12
CAISAGTDEAFF
TGTGCCATCAGTGCCGGGACAGATGAAGCTTTCTTT
>TRBV12-3/TRBV12-4|many|TRBJ2-1|TRBD2|12
CASHLAGNEQFF
TGTGCCAGCCACCTAGCGGGGAATGAGCAGTTCTTC
>TRBV6-1|few|TRBJ2-3|NA|13
CASSPLVRDTQYF
TGTGCCAGCAGTCCGTTGGTCCGGGATACGCAGTATTTT
>TRBV2|few|TRBJ2-3|TRBD2|22
CASRKTSGRAGERRSSTDTQYF
TGTGCCAGCAGGAAAACTAGCGGGAGGGCCGGTGAGCGTCGATCTAGCACAGATACGCAGTATTTT
>TRBV3-1|many|TRBJ2-1|NA|15
CASSQEALVQHEQFF
TGTGCCAGCAGCCAAGAGGCGCTAGTTCAACATGAGCAGTTCTTC
>TRBV3-1|NA|TRBJ1-5|NA|17
CASSQADGGRSNQPQHF
TGTGCCAGCAGCCAAGCGGATGGGGGCCGGAGCAATCAGCCCCAGCATTTT
>TRBV5-1|NA|TRBJ2-1|NA|16
CASSLAATGPYNEQFF
TGCGCCAGCAGCTTGGCCGCAACAGGGCCATACAATGAGCAGTTCTTC
>TRBV5-1|many|TRBJ2-1|NA|16
CASSLSGGSSYNEQFF
TGCGCCAGCAGCTTGAGTGGTGGAAGCTCCTACAATGAGCAGTTCTTC
>TRBV20-1|many|TRBJ2-4|NA|12
CSANGASNIQYF
TGCAGTGCTAACGGGGCCTCAAACATTCAGTACTTC
>TRBV5-1|many|TRBJ2-2|NA|15
CASSLGGQNTGELFF
TGCGCCAGCAGCTTGGGGGGCCAGAACACCGGGGAGCTGTTTTTT
>TRBV5-5|many|TRBJ1-2|TRBD1|13
CASSWDSYNGYTF
TGTGCCAGCAGCTGGGACAGCTACAATGGCTACACCTTC
>TRBV3-1|NA|TRBJ2-7|NA|11
CASSLQGKQYF
TGTGCCAGCAGCCTCCAGGGCAAGCAGTACTTC
>TRBV10-2|many|TRBJ1-1|NA|13
CASKMGGNTEAFF
TGCGCCAGCAAAATGGGCGGGAACACTGAAGCTTTCTTT
>TRBV5-1|many|TRBJ1-4|TRBD1|16
CASKHSGQATNEKLFF
TGCGCCAGCAAACATTCAGGACAGGCAACTAATGAAAAACTGTTTTTT
>TRBV15|many|TRBJ1-1|NA|13
CATSRELNTEAFF
TGTGCCACCAGCAGAGAGTTGAACACTGAAGCTTTCTTT
>TRBV20-1|few|TRBJ2-2|TRBD2|15
CSARDIAGNTGELFF
TGCAGTGCTAGAGATATAGCGGGGAATACCGGGGAGCTGTTTTTT
>TRBV21-1|NA|TRBJ1-6|NA|17
CASRWGTGLVYGSPLHF
TGTGCCAGCAGGTGGGGGACAGGGCTGGTGTATGGGTCACCCCTCCACTTT
>TRBV19|few|TRBJ1-1|NA|11
CASIGNTEAFF
TGTGCCAGTATCGGGAACACTGAAGCTTTCTTT
>TRBV3-1|few|TRBJ2-5|NA|15
CASSQGVRPGETQYF
TGTGCCAGCAGCCAAGGGGTACGGCCCGGAGAGACCCAGTACTTC
>TRBV7-8|NA|TRBJ1-5|NA|14
CASSSGREGQPQHF
TGTGCCAGCAGCTCTGGCAGGGAGGGTCAGCCCCAGCATTTT
>TRBV7-9|few|TRBJ2-1|NA|15
CASSPERQVYNEQFF
TGTGCCAGCAGCCCCGAGAGGCAGGTATACAATGAGCAGTTCTTC
>TRBV25-1|NA|TRBJ2-6|NA|23
CASSVTHSGTRPGKSSGANVLTF
TGTGCCAGCAGTGTAACCCACTCCGGGACAAGACCGGGAAAAAGCTCTGGGGCCAACGTCCTGACTTTC
>TRBV5-4|NA|TRBJ2-1|TRBD2|15
CASSPSGGAGGEQFF
TGTGCCAGCAGCCCTAGCGGGGGGGCAGGTGGTGAGCAGTTCTTC
>TRBV18|many|TRBJ2-3|TRBD2|13
CASSPSGGDTQYF
TGTGCCAGCTCACCTAGCGGGGGAGATACGCAGTATTTT
>TRBV5-1|many|TRBJ2-1|TRBD1|15
CASSFPTGGGNEQFF
TGCGCCAGCAGCTTTCCGACAGGGGGGGGCAATGAGCAGTTCTTC